These 19 T cell receptor beta chains were all obtained from the same sample, sequenced in a study of blood T cell repertoires in COVID-19. The data were produced by immunoSEQ multiplex PCR, yet TCRdb's version contains in-frame clones alone and is incomplete. The sample records roughly 73,000 clones, roughly 76% being singletons. The sequencing sample was made of peripheral blood. These receptors were taken from a woman in her seventies with acute or convalescent COVID-19.

The chain combines TRBV3-1 (or the pseudogene TRBV3-2) with TRBJ1-3, with unresolved D. The CDR3 spans 17 residues. The germline CDR1 and CDR2 sequences are LGHDT and YNNKEL (reference sequence). Trimming shortened V by 0 bases and J by 0 bases, and 12 bases separated the two germline ends. The CDR3 is CASSQDPGGGSGNTIYF. The CDR3 nucleotides read TGTGCCAGCAGCCAAGATCCTGGAGGAGGCTCTGGAAACACCATATATTTT.

The chain links TRBV14 to TRBJ2-1; 10 bases align to TRBD2. J lost 1 base, V lost 0 bases, and 6 bases had no gene match. The CDR3 is 18 residues long. Germline V lookup: CDR1 SGHDN, CDR2 FVKESK. The CDR3 DNA reads TGTGCCAGCAGCCAAGAAATCCTAGCGGGAGTATCCTACAATGAGCAGTTCTTC. Protein product: CASSQEILAGVSYNEQFF.

The rearrangement uses TRBV9 and TRBJ2-7; D is perhaps TRBD2 (5 bases). Germline V lookup: CDR1 SGDLS, CDR2 YYNGEE. V lost 3 bases, J lost 7 bases, and 17 bases lay in between. This CDR3 is built from 14 residues. The CDR3 spells CASSGSSLTGEQYF. The CDR3 DNA reads as TGTGCCAGCAGCGGCTCTAGCTTGACGGGAGAGCAGTACTTC.

The V and J genes are TRBV6-1 and TRBJ2-7, with D possibly TRBD1 on 5 matching bases. Trimming removed 3 bases from V and 0 bases from J, with 9 bases in between. The CDR3 is 14 amino acids. Germline loops: CDR1 MNHNS, CDR2 SASEGT. The CDR3 nucleotides read TGTGCCAGCAGTGATAGGGGTTACTCCTACGAGCAGTACTTC. The encoded protein is CASSDRGYSYEQYF.

The chain employs TRBV9 and TRBJ2-5; 7 bases fit TRBD2. Germline CDR1 SGDLS, CDR2 YYNGEE. The CDR3 is made up of 14 amino acids. J lost 5 bases, V lost 0 bases, and 4 bases had no gene match. The CDR3 DNA reads TGTGCCAGCAGCGTAGGTAGCGGGCCGGAGACCCAGTACTTC. Protein: CASSVGSGPETQYF.

The chain uses TRBV7-9 and TRBJ2-5; 12 bases fit TRBD2. The V gene's germline CDR1 is SEHNR and CDR2 FQNEAQ (reference sequence). With V trimmed by 5 bases and J by 5 bases, 12 bases remained unmatched. The CDR3 has 17 amino acids. For the CDR3, the DNA is TGTGCCAGCAGCACTTATGGCTCCGGGACTAGCGGGGAGACCCAGTACTTC. Translated, it gives CASSTYGSGTSGETQYF. The whole variable domain, remainder taken from reference TRBV7-9 and TRBJ2-5, is DTGVSQNPRHKITKRGQNVTFRCDPISEHNRLYWYRQTLGQGPEFLTYFQNEAQLEKSRLLSDRFSAERPKGSFSTLEIQRTEQGDSAMYLCASSTYGSGTSGETQYFGPGTRLLVL.

The chain employs TRBV7-9 and TRBJ2-7; TRBD1 aligns across 7 bases. Germline V gives CDR1 SEHNR, CDR2 FQNEAQ (reference sequence). Trimming at V came to 5 bases and at J to 3 bases, leaving 7 bases not matched to a gene. The CDR3 is 14 amino acids. The CDR3 reads CASSIGGQNYEQYF. The CDR3 bases are TGTGCCAGCAGCATTGGGGGACAGAACTACGAGCAGTACTTC.

This clone was detected only once. The chain joins TRBV18 to TRBJ2-1, with D perhaps matching TRBD2 (6 bases). Germline V gives CDR1 KGHSH, CDR2 LQKENI. V lost 6 bases, J lost 7 bases, and 13 bases lay in between. This CDR3 has 13 amino acids. The CDR3: CASSLGGGNEQFF. The CDR3 bases are TGTGCCAGCTCCCTCGGGGGTGGGAATGAGCAGTTCTTC.

The V gene is TRBV28, the J gene TRBJ1-5; 9 positions agree with TRBD1. V shed 8 bases, J shed 4 bases, and the junction held 9 bases outside the gene matches. The CDR3 is 15 amino acids. From germline, CDR1 is MDHEN and CDR2 SYDVKM. CDR3 DNA: TGTGCCAGCGTAGCGGGGGGGACAGGGAATCAGCCCCAGCATTTT. It yields the protein CASVAGGTGNQPQHF. Full variable domain (remainder filled in from reference TRBV28 and TRBJ1-5): DVKVTQSSRYLVKRTGEKVFLECVQDMDHENMFWYRQDPGLGLRLIYFSYDVKMKEKGDIPEGYSVSREKKERFSLILESASTNQTSMYLCASVAGGTGNQPQHFGDGTRLSIL.

V is TRBV6-5 and J is TRBJ2-7, with D possibly being TRBD2 (6 bases). The CDR3 is 15 amino acids. The germline gives CDR1 MNHEY, CDR2 SVGAGI. V shed 5 bases and J shed 0 bases, with 14 bases lying between them. CDR3 coding DNA: TGTGCCAGCAGTCCGATTGGGACTGCCTCCTACGAGCAGTACTTC. Its translation: CASSPIGTASYEQYF.

This clone showed up just a few times. The genes are TRBV28 and TRBJ1-1; D is uncertain. Trimming left V 4 bases short and J 10 bases short, with 10 bases between. The CDR3 has 11 amino acids. CDR1 is MDHEN, CDR2 SYDVKM, per germline. The CDR3 is CASSSLRVAFF. CDR3 in DNA: TGTGCCAGCAGTTCTTTGAGGGTAGCTTTCTTT. Full variable domain (missing parts from reference TRBV28 and TRBJ1-1): DVKVTQSSRYLVKRTGEKVFLECVQDMDHENMFWYRQDPGLGLRLIYFSYDVKMKEKGDIPEGYSVSREKKERFSLILESASTNQTSMYLCASSSLRVAFFGQGTRLTVV.

The gene calls are TRBV4-2 and TRBJ2-1; 9 nucleotides align to TRBD1. Germline trimming cut 4 bases from V and 3 bases from J; bases unmatched to any gene: 7. The CDR3 spans 16 residues. Germline V lookup: CDR1 LGHNA, CDR2 YNFKEQ. The CDR3 nucleotides read TGTGCCAGCAGCCCAAGCGGGACAGGGCTCTACAATGAGCAGTTCTTC. It specifies CASSPSGTGLYNEQFF.

This clone was counted once. The chain carries TRBV5-1 and TRBJ1-6, with D maybe TRBD1 (5 bases). The ends were cut back, 4 bases at V and 6 bases at J, with 14 bases in the middle. There are 15 residues in the CDR3. Germline V lookup: CDR1 SGHRS, CDR2 YFSETQ. This CDR3 is CASSPLGQGNSPLHF. DNA of the CDR3: TGCGCCAGCAGCCCGCTTGGGCAGGGTAATTCACCCCTCCACTTT.

This chain links TRBV2 with TRBJ2-3; 8 nucleotides agree with TRBD1. This CDR3 has 15 amino acids. Per germline, CDR1 SNHLY and CDR2 FYNNEI. V was pared by 9 bases and J by 7 bases, with 15 bases of the junction left unmatched. CDR3 loop: CASTRGTGGGYTQYF. CDR3 nucleotide sequence: TGTGCCAGTACCCGTGGGACAGGAGGAGGATATACGCAGTATTTT.

The genes are TRBV7-3 and TRBJ1-2, with no clear D. CDR3 length: 14 amino acids. Germline assignment: CDR1 SGHTA and CDR2 FQGTGA. V dropped 1 base and J dropped 5 bases, with 11 bases sitting between them. The CDR3 sequence is CASSLNPDGYGYTF. The CDR3, as DNA: TGTGCCAGCAGCTTAAACCCCGACGGGTATGGCTACACCTTC.

V and J are TRBV7-2 and TRBJ1-1, with 8 bases identical to TRBD1. The CDR3 sequence is 13 residues long. CDR1 SGHTA and CDR2 FQGNSA come from the germline V gene. With 3 bases clipped from V and 7 bases from J, the junction kept 4 bases outside the gene matches. CDR3 sequence reads: CASSFNRGGEAFF. CDR3 in DNA: TGTGCCAGCAGCTTCAACAGGGGGGGTGAAGCTTTCTTT.

This clone was picked up a small number of times. This chain connects TRBV9 to TRBJ1-2; TRBD1 agrees at 8 bases. The CDR3 has 14 residues. J lost 0 bases, V lost 4 bases, and 2 bases had no gene match. Germline CDR1 is SGDLS and CDR2 is YYNGEE. CDR3 amino acids: CASSRTGTNYGYTF. DNA of the CDR3: TGTGCCAGCAGCCGGACAGGGACTAACTATGGCTACACCTTC.

This chain connects TRBV13 to TRBJ2-7, with 7 bases lining up with TRBD1. This CDR3 contains 14 residues. The trim removed 5 bases at V and 3 bases at J, leaving 7 bases unmatched. Germline V gives CDR1 PRHDT, CDR2 FYEKMQ (reference sequence). The DNA of the CDR3 is TGTGCCAGCAGCGTGGACAGGTTGGACTACGAGCAGTACTTC. Its protein product is CASSVDRLDYEQYF. The variable domain in full, completed from reference TRBV13 and TRBJ2-7, reads AAGVIQSPRHLIKEKRETATLKCYPIPRHDTVYWYQQGPGQDPQFLISFYEKMQSDKGSIPDRFSAQQFSDYHSELNMSSLELGDSALYFCASSVDRLDYEQYFGPGTRLTVT.

The rearrangement uses TRBV11-3 and TRBJ1-6; the match to TRBD1 covers 7 bases. The CDR3 spans 14 residues. CDR1 and CDR2 (germline): SGHNT, YENEEA. V lost 3 bases to trimming and J lost 8 bases; unmatched junction nucleotides: 4. The CDR3 reads CASSFRGSDSPLHF. For the CDR3, the DNA is TGTGCCAGCAGCTTCAGGGGGAGTGATTCACCCCTCCACTTT. Looking up the rest from reference TRBV11-3 and TRBJ1-6 gives the full variable domain: EAGVVQSPRYKIIEKKQPVAFWCNPISGHNTLYWYLQNLGQGPELLIRYENEEAVDDSQLPKDRFSAERLKGVDSTLKIQPAELGDSAVYLCASSFRGSDSPLHFGNGTRLTVT.